These 30 T cell receptor beta chains share one sample of origin, sequenced in a study of blood T cells in healthy people across ages. A second roughly 7 to 12 cycle PCR used barcoded and J-beta primers. TCRdb re-derived calls from the 5' RACE reads in MiXCR, one entry per CDR3 protein. The sample lists 600,000 to 1,000,000 distinct CDR3 sequences; around 25% were seen once. A further study also used this sample, focusing on T cells of mothers and their children.

The sample was blood. These receptors all come from a boy between 5 and 17 years old in good health.

This chain joins TRBV13 and TRBJ1-1; D is unclear. CDR1 and CDR2 (germline): PRHDT, FYEKMQ (reference sequence). The CDR3 totals 18 residues. V lost 2 bases to trimming and J lost 6 bases, with 25 bases between them. The CDR3 reads CASSLKGTPGRIVAEAFF. The CDR3 DNA sequence: TGTGCCAGCAGCTTAAAGGGCACCCCCGGAAGAATAGTGGCTGAAGCTTTCTTT.

This clonotype appeared a few times. This may arise from a read error, as a much more abundant clone is one base away. The chain is built from TRBV7-2 and TRBJ2-7, with 8 nucleotides matching TRBD2. The CDR3 sequence is 14 residues long. CDR1 and CDR2 from the germline V gene are SGHTA and FQGNSA. Trimming cost V 1 base and J 2 bases; bases outside gene matches: 1. The CDR3 DNA reads as TGTGCCAGCAGCTTAGAACTAGCGGCCTACGAGCAGTACTTC. Encoded protein: CASSLELAAYEQYF.

The J gene is TRBJ2-7, the V gene TRBV14, with 8 bases fitting TRBD2. Per the germline V gene, CDR1 is SGHDN and CDR2 is FVKESK. Trimming removed 2 bases from V and 13 bases from J; junction bases left unmatched: 13. CDR3 length: 14 residues. The CDR3 loop is CASSQSTGAGVQYF. CDR3 nucleotide sequence: TGTGCCAGCAGCCAATCGACGGGAGCGGGGGTGCAATACTTC.

The J gene is TRBJ1-1, the V gene TRBV28; D gene uncertain. V lost 4 bases to trimming and J lost 1 base, with 7 bases between them. CDR3 length: 13 residues. Germline V lookup: CDR1 MDHEN, CDR2 SYDVKM. CDR3 sequence (DNA): TGTGCCAGCAGTTCACGCCCGAACACTGAAGCTTTCTTT. It is translated as CASSSRPNTEAFF.

This clonotype has only a few counts. The V call is TRBV6-5, the J call TRBJ1-1; D gene ambiguous. V dropped 2 bases and J dropped 4 bases, with 11 bases sitting between them. The V gene's germline CDR1 is MNHEY and CDR2 SVGAGI. The CDR3 extends over 14 amino acids. CDR3 coding DNA: TGTGCCAGCAGTTACAAGAACGTGGGCACTGAAGCTTTCTTT. Translated, it gives CASSYKNVGTEAFF.

This clonotype was counted many times. This chain uses TRBV20-1 with TRBJ1-5, with D perhaps TRBD1 (5 bases). Germline CDR1 and CDR2: DFQATT and SNEGSKA (reference sequence). The V gene lost 6 bases and the J gene lost 7 bases, with 10 bases spanning the gap. The CDR3 is 11 amino acids. CDR3 nucleotides: TGCAGTGCCTCAGGGACCCAGCCCCAGCATTTT. Its translation: CSASGTQPQHF.

J is TRBJ2-1 and V is TRBV6-5, with unresolved D. CDR1 is MNHEY, CDR2 SVGAGI, per germline. This CDR3 is 16 amino acids long. V lost 2 bases and J lost 2, with 13 bases in between. In nucleotides, the CDR3 is TGTGCCAGCAGTTACCATCTAGTACCAGCCTACAATGAGCAGTTCTTC. Residues: CASSYHLVPAYNEQFF.

The V and J genes are TRBV7-8 and TRBJ1-2; tentative D call: TRBD1 (6 bases). The CDR3 totals 15 residues. V lost 3 bases, J lost 7 bases, and 18 bases lay in between. Germline loops: CDR1 SGHVS, CDR2 FQNEAQ. Here the CDR3 DNA reads TGTGCCAGCAGCTTTTCGTGGGGGCGCACATCTGGCTACACCTTC. This translates into CASSFSWGRTSGYTF.

This clonotype has more than one count but fewer than ten. The chain couples TRBV7-8 to TRBJ2-7, with D possibly TRBD2 on 6 matching bases. Germline loops: CDR1 SGHVS, CDR2 FQNEAQ. This CDR3 has 16 amino acids. The V gene lost 1 base and the J gene lost 2 bases, with 15 bases spanning the gap. CDR3 protein: CASSLGLGGIPYEQYF. CDR3 sequence (DNA): TGTGCCAGCAGCTTAGGTTTAGGAGGGATCCCCTACGAGCAGTACTTC.

A few counts support this clonotype. This rearrangement joins TRBV7-2 to TRBJ2-3, with D possibly being TRBD1 (5 bases). CDR1 SGHTA and CDR2 FQGNSA come from the germline V gene. The CDR3 covers 13 residues. V was shortened by 7 bases and J by 2 bases, with 10 bases between the two germline ends. The CDR3 here is CASKKGLTDTQYF. The CDR3 DNA sequence: TGTGCCAGCAAAAAGGGGCTCACAGATACGCAGTATTTT.

The DNA of the CDR3 is TGCGCCAGCAGCCCTAGGCACTCCCAGTACCAAGAGACCCAGTACTTC. Protein product: CASSPRHSQYQETQYF. The genes are TRBV5-1 and TRBJ2-5; D is ambiguous. The CDR3 has 16 amino acids. Germline lookup yields CDR1 SGHRS and CDR2 YFSETQ. V was clipped by 4 bases and J by 0 bases, with 16 bases between them.

This clonotype has a handful of counts. The rearrangement joins TRBV20-1 to TRBJ2-7, with 9 bases lining up with TRBD2. There are 15 residues in the CDR3. V lost 1 base to trimming and J lost 0 bases; unmatched junction nucleotides: 4. Germline loops: CDR1 DFQATT, CDR2 SNEGSKA (reference sequence). CDR3 region: CSARVWREGSYEQYF. CDR3 DNA: TGCAGTGCTAGAGTATGGCGGGAGGGCTCCTACGAGCAGTACTTC.

This sequence joins TRBV28 and TRBJ1-4, with 9 bases matching TRBD1. The CDR3 loop spans 18 amino acids. Germline V lookup: CDR1 MDHEN, CDR2 SYDVKM. V lost 4 bases and J lost 2; bases outside the gene matches: 11. CDR3 sequence reads: CASSSSGQGKSTNEKLFF. The CDR3 nucleotides are TGTGCCAGCAGTTCCTCGGGACAGGGAAAATCGACTAATGAAAAACTGTTTTTT.

The sample holds many counts of this clonotype. CDR3 sequence (DNA): TGTGCCAGCAGTTTACGGAGGGAAGTGAGGCAGCCCCAGCATTTT. Protein product: CASSLRREVRQPQHF. The J gene is TRBJ1-5, the V gene TRBV12-3 or TRBV12-4; D is ambiguous. Trimming took 2 bases from V and 7 from J, leaving 15 bases between them. The CDR3 is made up of 15 amino acids.

This clonotype was found a few times. The chain joins TRBV5-1 to TRBJ1-4, with D possibly TRBD1 on 6 matching bases. The CDR3 totals 16 residues. The germline CDR1 and CDR2 sequences are SGHRS and YFSETQ. Trimming took 0 bases from V and 0 from J, leaving 9 bases between them. CDR3 coding DNA: TGCGCCAGCAGCTTGGGGACAGATTCAACTAATGAAAAACTGTTTTTT. Translating it yields CASSLGTDSTNEKLFF.

The chain carries TRBV20-1 and TRBJ2-7; TRBD2 matches at 11 bases. This CDR3 is built from 18 residues. Germline CDR1 is DFQATT and CDR2 is SNEGSKA (reference sequence). V was pared by 1 base and J by 4 bases, with 15 bases of the junction left unmatched. The DNA for the CDR3 is TGCAGTGCTAGAGTCCCGGCACTTCTAGCGGGAGGAACTTACGAGCAGTACTTC. Residues: CSARVPALLAGGTYEQYF.

V is TRBV28 and J is TRBJ2-1; 7 bases match TRBD2. The CDR3 runs 17 residues. V lost 4 bases, J lost 0 bases, and 9 bases stayed unmatched. Germline V gene sequence: CDR1 MDHEN, CDR2 SYDVKM. The CDR3 protein is CASSSLRRGSSYNEQFF. The CDR3 DNA reads TGTGCCAGCAGTTCCCTGCGGCGCGGGAGCTCCTACAATGAGCAGTTCTTC.

CDR3 in amino acids: CASRTGTATDGYTF. The CDR3 bases are TGTGCCAGCAGAACCGGGACGGCAACTGATGGCTACACCTTC. The V and J genes are TRBV27 and TRBJ1-2, with D possibly TRBD1 on 5 matching bases. Germline V lookup: CDR1 MNHEY, CDR2 SMNVEV (reference sequence). The CDR3 is 14 amino acids. The V end lost 6 bases, the J end lost 6 bases, and 17 bases lay between the germline ends.

About this clonotype: The conserved closing phenylalanine or tryptophan is absent in this CDR3, likely reflecting a read error. The DNA is omitted, as the CDR3 cannot be located on it reliably, and the CDR3 follows TCRdb's listing. The CDR3 here is CASSPRNWFSGANVLTL. The rearrangement uses TRBV21-1 and TRBJ2-6; the table's TRBD2 call for D was not verified on the DNA. TRBV21-1 corresponds to a pseudogene. Both ends counted, the CDR3 spans 17 residues.

The V call is TRBV15, the J call TRBJ2-5; D remains ambiguous. Germline V CDR1 and CDR2: LNHNV, YYDKDF (reference sequence). The CDR3 loop spans 13 amino acids. The V end was cut by 2 bases, the J end by 5 bases, with 9 bases between. The chain's CDR3 is CATSRPPEETQYF. In DNA form, the CDR3 reads TGTGCCACCAGCAGACCCCCCGAGGAGACCCAGTACTTC.

The V and J genes are TRBV28 and TRBJ2-7; 10 bases align to TRBD1. The CDR3 is 15 amino acids. V trimming: 3 bases; J trimming: 3 bases; junction bases outside the gene matches: 5. Germline CDR1 and CDR2: MDHEN and SYDVKM. CDR3 DNA: TGTGCCAGCAGTTTGCCTGGGACAGGGGTCTACGAGCAGTACTTC. Residues: CASSLPGTGVYEQYF.

The V gene is TRBV7-9, the J gene TRBJ2-5; tentatively, D is TRBD2 (6 bases). Per the germline V gene, CDR1 is SEHNR and CDR2 is FQNEAQ (reference sequence). V lost 3 bases and J 4 bases, leaving 12 bases between the germline ends. CDR3 length equals 14 residues. CDR3 region: CASSFRDGGETQYF. The CDR3 nucleotides read TGTGCCAGCAGCTTCCGGGACGGGGGAGAGACCCAGTACTTC.

A word on this clonotype: A read error is likely, as this CDR3 ends without the conserved phenylalanine or tryptophan. This rearrangement joins TRBV6-5 to TRBJ2-5; no reliable D call. The J call could be wrong; TRBJ2-1 is a better fit for the DNA end. The CDR3 sequence is 12 residues long. Looked up from germline, CDR1 is MNHEY and CDR2 is SVGAGI. CDR3: CATYSSFYEQFL. DNA of the CDR3: TGTGCCACCTACAGCAGTTTCTATGAGCAGTTCCTC.

This clonotype has a handful of counts. The chain has TRBV6-5 and TRBJ1-2; D gene ambiguous. Germline V gene sequence: CDR1 MNHEY, CDR2 SVGAGI. The CDR3 has 16 amino acids. The germline V and J ends were trimmed by 0 bases and 3 bases, with 14 bases remaining between them. The CDR3 here is CASSYSLPFLDYGYTF. The CDR3 DNA sequence: TGTGCCAGCAGTTACTCGCTCCCCTTCCTTGACTATGGCTACACCTTC.

This clonotype occurred a few times. This rearrangement joins TRBV4-2 to TRBJ2-2; a weak D match, TRBD2 (6 bases). CDR3 length equals 16 residues. V gave up 1 base and J gave up 7 bases, with 16 bases separating them. In germline, CDR1 is LGHNA, CDR2 YNFKEQ. CDR3 sequence (DNA): TGTGCCAGCAGCCAAGGGATCGGCGGGAATGACGGGGAGCTGTTTTTT. Protein: CASSQGIGGNDGELFF.

There are a few counts of this clonotype. The rearrangement uses TRBV27 and TRBJ2-3; maybe TRBD2 (5 bases). Germline loops: CDR1 MNHEY, CDR2 SMNVEV (reference sequence). The CDR3 has 15 residues. V shed 1 base and J shed 0 bases, with 8 bases lying between them. CDR3 residues: CASSLFGGSTDTQYF. Written as DNA, the CDR3 is TGTGCCAGCAGTTTATTCGGCGGGAGCACAGATACGCAGTATTTT.

There are a few counts of this clonotype. The genes are TRBV28 and TRBJ1-2; D perhaps matches TRBD1 (5 bases). There are 14 residues in the CDR3. The germline V and J ends were trimmed by 3 bases and 4 bases, with 12 bases remaining between them. Germline-derived CDR1 and CDR2 are MDHEN and SYDVKM. Written as DNA, the CDR3 is TGTGCCAGCAGTTTCACCGGGGCTGGCTATGGCTACACCTTC. The encoded protein is CASSFTGAGYGYTF.

The rearrangement links TRBV12-3 or TRBV12-4 to TRBJ2-5; 7 nucleotides align to TRBD1. The CDR3 is 15 residues long. The ends lost 5 bases at V and 4 bases at J; junction bases unmatched: 10. The CDR3 DNA is TGTGCCAGCAGTCTTACGACAGGGCGAGGAGAGACCCAGTACTTC. This codes for CASSLTTGRGETQYF.

This chain connects TRBV20-1 to TRBJ2-5, with TRBD2 matching 10 bases. V gave up 5 bases and J gave up 5 bases; unmatched junction bases: 8. Per the germline V gene, CDR1 is DFQATT and CDR2 is SNEGSKA (reference sequence). This CDR3 is 14 amino acids long. The DNA for the CDR3 is TGCAGTGCTCAAAGCGGGGGGGCGAGGGAGACCCAGTACTTC. This sequence encodes CSAQSGGARETQYF.

This clonotype was recorded a few times. The chain links TRBV7-2 to TRBJ2-5; 12 bases align to TRBD2. J was trimmed by 1 base and V by 10 bases; bases with no gene match: 13. CDR1 SGHTA and CDR2 FQGNSA come from the germline V gene. The CDR3 has 17 residues. CDR3 protein: CATILPWTSGVQETQYF. Here the CDR3 DNA reads TGTGCCACCATACTCCCGTGGACTAGCGGGGTCCAAGAGACCCAGTACTTC.